One and the same sample provided the 32 T cell receptor beta chains below, sequenced in a study of early T cells in non-severe SARS-CoV-2 infection. One entry per CDR3 protein, called by TCRdb with MiXCR from the 5' RACE reads. Found here are more than 35,000 distinct CDR3 sequences, roughly 5.7% of them singletons; the top ten hold 4.5% to 7.5%. Sequencing was carried out using whole blood. Every receptor here comes from an adult who was a healthcare worker with PCR-confirmed SARS-CoV-2 infection or an uninfected control (not recorded which).

This clonotype was observed at least ten times. The CDR3 DNA is TGCGCCAGCAGCCAAGAGTATGGGGGTTCTTTACGGGAGCAGTACTTC. It is translated as CASSQEYGGSLREQYF. The V and J genes are TRBV4-1 and TRBJ2-7, with D perhaps given as TRBD1 or TRBD2 (5 bases each). The V and J ends lost 0 bases and 7 bases respectively, with 19 bases between them. This CDR3 is 16 amino acids long. Per germline, CDR1 MGHRA and CDR2 YSYEKL.

A few counts support this clonotype. This rearrangement joins TRBV7-9 to TRBJ1-1, with D possibly matching TRBD1 (5 bases). Germline V gene lookup returns CDR1 SEHNR and CDR2 FQNEAQ (reference sequence). This CDR3 is 13 amino acids long. V was pared by 5 bases and J by 5 bases, with 12 bases between. CDR3 coding DNA: TGTGCCAGCAGCCGTACAGGTTTGACTGAAGCTTTCTTT. This gives the protein CASSRTGLTEAFF.

This clonotype was counted ten times or more. This chain links TRBV6-5 with TRBJ1-1; TRBD1 agrees at 11 bases. V lost 0 bases and J lost 6; bases outside the gene matches: 0. CDR1 MNHEY and CDR2 SVGAGI come from the germline V gene. This CDR3 region has 14 residues. CDR3: CASSYSGQGAEAFF. CDR3 bases: TGTGCCAGCAGTTACTCGGGACAGGGGGCTGAAGCTTTCTTT.

There are many counts of this clonotype. The chain couples TRBV20-1 to TRBJ1-5; a weak D match, TRBD1 (6 bases). Trimming pared 6 bases from V and 1 base from J, leaving 10 bases between. The CDR3 loop spans 13 amino acids. Germline loops: CDR1 DFQATT, CDR2 SNEGSKA (reference sequence). CDR3 protein: CSARGRSNQPQHF. The DNA for the CDR3 is TGCAGTGCCAGGGGACGGAGCAATCAGCCCCAGCATTTT.

This clonotype was seen only a few times. This chain links TRBV4-2 with TRBJ2-7; D is unresolved. Germline assignment: CDR1 LGHNA and CDR2 YNFKEQ. Trimming cost V 3 bases and J 4 bases, with 13 bases left between them. The CDR3 runs 14 residues. In DNA, the CDR3 is TGTGCCAGCAGCCAGTCCCATAAACGTTACGAGCAGTACTTC. Protein product: CASSQSHKRYEQYF.

This clonotype was found many times. The genes are TRBV18 and TRBJ1-1; D not resolved. V gave up 3 bases and J gave up 2 bases, with 10 bases separating them. This CDR3 spans 14 amino acids. Per the germline V gene, CDR1 is KGHSH and CDR2 is LQKENI. CDR3 bases: TGTGCCAGCTCACCCACAGTCGATAACACTGAAGCTTTCTTT. Translated, it gives CASSPTVDNTEAFF. Full variable domain (rest looked up from reference TRBV18 and TRBJ1-1): NAGVMQNPRHLVRRRGQEARLRCSPMKGHSHVYWYRQLPEEGLKFMVYLQKENIIDESGMPKERFSAEFPKEGPSILRIQQVVRGDSAAYFCASSPTVDNTEAFFGQGTRLTVV.

J is TRBJ2-3 and V is TRBV27; D ambiguous. This CDR3 comprises 11 residues. The germline V and J ends were trimmed by 2 bases and 7 bases, with 4 bases remaining between them. Per germline, CDR1 MNHEY and CDR2 SMNVEV (reference sequence). Here the CDR3 DNA reads TGTGCCAGCAGTTTAGGGCATACGCAGTATTTT. It yields the protein CASSLGHTQYF.

A few counts support this clonotype. The rearrangement uses TRBV5-4 and TRBJ2-2; TRBD1 matches 9 bases. J lost 5 bases, V lost 4 bases, and 6 bases had no gene match. There are 15 residues in the CDR3. CDR1 is SGHNT and CDR2 is YYREEE in the germline V gene (reference sequence). The CDR3 region is CASSAGDRVTGELFF. The CDR3 DNA is TGTGCCAGCAGCGCCGGGGACAGGGTGACCGGGGAGCTGTTTTTT.

This clonotype showed up just a few times. This chain joins TRBV20-1 and TRBJ1-1; D possibly corresponds to TRBD1 (5 bases). The V end lost 6 bases, the J end lost 6 bases, and 14 bases lay between the germline ends. This CDR3 has 12 amino acids. The V gene's germline CDR1 is DFQATT and CDR2 SNEGSKA (reference sequence). The CDR3 coding sequence is TGCAGTGCCGATGGGGGGTTGGCTGAAGCTTTCTTT. It encodes CSADGGLAEAFF.

This clonotype occurred many times. V gene TRBV18 combines with J gene TRBJ1-5, with 8 bases matching TRBD1. The trim removed 3 bases at V and 2 bases at J, leaving 6 bases unmatched. This CDR3 region has 16 residues. Germline assignment: CDR1 KGHSH and CDR2 LQKENI. The CDR3: CASSPQGAGGNQPQHF. The CDR3 region has the DNA TGTGCCAGCTCACCCCAGGGGGCGGGCGGCAATCAGCCCCAGCATTTT.

This clonotype was found many times. The chain recombines TRBV7-8 with TRBJ2-1; the D gene is possibly TRBD2 (6 bases). This CDR3 is built from 16 residues. CDR1 SGHVS and CDR2 FQNEAQ come from the germline V gene. V was trimmed by 0 bases and J by 6 bases, leaving 15 bases between them. This chain's CDR3 is CASSLALLAGRNEQFF. The CDR3 bases are TGTGCCAGCAGCTTAGCGCTACTAGCCGGACGCAATGAGCAGTTCTTC.

This chain uses TRBV7-2 with TRBJ2-1, with 7 positions matching TRBD1. V lost 5 bases, J lost 3 bases, and 7 bases stayed unmatched. CDR3 length equals 15 residues. The germline V gene has CDR1 SGHTA and CDR2 FQGNSA. Here the CDR3 reads CASSRQGSDYNEQFF. DNA for the CDR3: TGTGCCAGCAGCCGACAGGGTTCTGACTACAATGAGCAGTTCTTC.

The table lists this clonotype with many counts. The chain recombines TRBV18 with TRBJ1-1; 11 bases are a match to TRBD1. V lost 0 bases to trimming and J lost 3 bases; unmatched junction nucleotides: 3. From germline, CDR1 is KGHSH and CDR2 LQKENI. CDR3 length: 16 residues. CDR3 nucleotides: TGTGCCAGCTCACCACCGAGGACAGGGGGCCACACTGAAGCTTTCTTT. Residues: CASSPPRTGGHTEAFF.

The chain combines TRBV20-1 with TRBJ2-7; 8 positions match TRBD2. Germline V lookup: CDR1 DFQATT, CDR2 SNEGSKA (reference sequence). The ends lost 2 bases at V and 2 bases at J; junction bases unmatched: 2. The CDR3 has 13 residues. The CDR3 is CSARLAGAYEQYF. CDR3 DNA sequence: TGCAGTGCTAGACTAGCGGGTGCCTACGAGCAGTACTTC.

V usage is TRBV7-3 and J usage is TRBJ2-1; 8 positions agree with TRBD2. V trimming: 4 bases; J trimming: 5 bases; junction bases outside the gene matches: 7. Germline loops: CDR1 SGHTA, CDR2 FQGTGA. This CDR3 spans 15 amino acids. CDR3 in amino acids: CASSSPGRADNEQFF. Here the CDR3 DNA reads TGTGCCAGCAGCTCCCCCGGGAGGGCTGACAATGAGCAGTTCTTC.

This sequence joins TRBV3-1 and TRBJ2-7, with TRBD2 matching 8 bases. CDR3 length: 15 residues. J lost 0 bases, V lost 3 bases, and 4 bases had no gene match. Germline V lookup: CDR1 LGHDT, CDR2 YNNKEL (reference sequence). CDR3 DNA sequence: TGTGCCAGCAGCCATACTAGCGGAAGCTCCTACGAGCAGTACTTC. Amino acid sequence: CASSHTSGSSYEQYF.

The chain uses TRBV2 and TRBJ2-3; D remains ambiguous. V lost 5 bases, J lost 2 bases, and 11 bases lay in between. The CDR3 spans 14 residues. Germline loops: CDR1 SNHLY, CDR2 FYNNEI. CDR3 sequence reads: CASSYTLSTDTQYF. The DNA for the CDR3 is TGTGCCAGCAGTTATACGCTCTCCACAGATACGCAGTATTTT.

This clonotype came up many times. The rearrangement joins TRBV15 to TRBJ2-3; 9 bases map to TRBD2. Germline CDR1 is LNHNV and CDR2 is YYDKDF (reference sequence). V was clipped by 0 bases and J by 4 bases; unmatched bases: 2. The CDR3 loop spans 15 amino acids. This CDR3 is CATSRDSGSPDTQYF. In DNA form, the CDR3 reads TGTGCCACCAGCAGAGATAGCGGGAGCCCAGATACGCAGTATTTT.

This clonotype was seen many times. The J gene is TRBJ1-2, the V gene TRBV28; 10 positions agree with TRBD1. This CDR3 spans 14 amino acids. V was clipped by 3 bases and J by 4 bases; unmatched bases: 2. Looked up from germline, CDR1 is MDHEN and CDR2 is SYDVKM. CDR3 bases: TGTGCCAGCAGTTTCGGGACAGGGGCCTATGGCTACACCTTC. Protein sequence: CASSFGTGAYGYTF.

The sample holds a few counts of this clonotype. The V and J genes are TRBV15 and TRBJ2-6; 8 nucleotides agree with TRBD1. Germline V gene sequence: CDR1 LNHNV, CDR2 YYDKDF (reference sequence). The CDR3 length is 18 residues. J lost 3 bases, V lost 3 bases, and 10 bases had no gene match. CDR3 in DNA: TGTGCCACCAGCAGCGCCCAGGGGGCGGGTAGTGGGGCCAACGTCCTGACTTTC. It yields the protein CATSSAQGAGSGANVLTF.

The genes are TRBV3-1 and TRBJ2-3; TRBD2 aligns across 7 bases. V shed 3 bases and J 6 bases; nucleotides not matched to a gene: 3. The CDR3 sequence is 13 residues long. CDR1 LGHDT and CDR2 YNNKEL come from the germline V gene (reference sequence). In nucleotides, the CDR3 is TGTGCCAGCAGCCAGGGAGGGTACGATACGCAGTATTTT. This sequence encodes CASSQGGYDTQYF.

The V call is TRBV12-3 or TRBV12-4, the J call TRBJ2-2; 7 positions agree with TRBD1. Losses at the gene ends were 6 bases for V and 11 bases for J; bases not matched to a gene: 9. The CDR3 covers 13 residues. CDR3 loop: CASSQNPGGELFF. The CDR3 bases are TGTGCCAGCAGCCAAAATCCAGGGGGAGAGCTGTTTTTT.

This clonotype was seen more than once but under ten times. V and J are TRBV20-1 and TRBJ2-4, with 8 bases that match TRBD2. Germline values: CDR1 DFQATT, CDR2 SNEGSKA (reference sequence). With V trimmed by 4 bases and J by 2 bases, 13 bases remained unmatched. The CDR3 consists of 17 residues. This chain's CDR3 is CSATKPLSGITKNIQYF. DNA for the CDR3: TGCAGTGCTACAAAACCACTTAGCGGGATAACCAAAAACATTCAGTACTTC.

This clonotype showed up many times. This chain connects TRBV7-2 to TRBJ2-7; 10 bases are shared with TRBD2. The CDR3 loop spans 16 amino acids. The V and J ends lost 0 bases and 2 bases, in that order; junction bases with no gene match: 4. Germline values: CDR1 SGHTA, CDR2 FQGNSA. The CDR3 DNA sequence: TGTGCCAGCAGCTTAGCGGCTAGCGGGAGTGCCTACGAGCAGTACTTC. It codes for CASSLAASGSAYEQYF. Complete variable domain (other parts from reference TRBV7-2 and TRBJ2-7): GAGVSQSPSNKVTEKGKDVELRCDPISGHTALYWYRQSLGQGLEFLIYFQGNSAPDKSGLPSDRFSAERTGGSVSTLTIQRTQQEDSAVYLCASSLAASGSAYEQYFGPGTRLTVT.

This clonotype was observed at least ten times. The chain is built from TRBV7-9 and TRBJ1-1; no firm D call. The germline V gene has CDR1 SEHNR and CDR2 FQNEAQ (reference sequence). The germline V and J ends were trimmed by 2 bases and 1 base, with 2 bases remaining between them. The CDR3 runs 12 residues. CDR3 nucleotides: TGTGCCAGCAGCTTACAGAACACTGAAGCTTTCTTT. Amino acid sequence: CASSLQNTEAFF.

This clonotype was observed a few times. The chain recombines TRBV11-1 with TRBJ2-1; 13 nucleotides line up with TRBD2. Germline-derived CDR1 and CDR2 are SGHAT and FQDESV (reference sequence). The CDR3 extends over 18 amino acids. V trimming: 5 bases; J trimming: 2 bases; junction bases outside the gene matches: 9. CDR3 amino acids: CASSARTSGSTTYNEQFF. The DNA for the CDR3 is TGTGCCAGCAGCGCCAGGACTAGCGGGAGCACTACCTACAATGAGCAGTTCTTC.

The sample holds a few counts of this clonotype. The CDR3 protein is CASSLIRESEAFF. As DNA, the CDR3 is TGTGCCAGCAGCTTAATTCGGGAGTCTGAAGCTTTCTTT. The V call is TRBV7-9, the J call TRBJ1-1; D unclear. Germline CDR1 reads SEHNR; CDR2 reads FQNEAQ (reference sequence). CDR3 length: 13 residues. Trimming took off 2 bases at V and 6 bases at J, with 10 bases between the two ends.

This clonotype was detected many times. The chain has TRBV7-9 and TRBJ2-7, with 7 nucleotides matching TRBD1. V shed 0 bases, J shed 5 bases, and the junction held 13 bases outside the gene matches. Germline CDR1 reads SEHNR; CDR2 reads FQNEAQ (reference sequence). The CDR3 sequence is 17 residues long. For the CDR3, the DNA is TGTGCCAGCAGCTTAGCCGAAACCGGGACAGAGGTGGACGAGCAGTACTTC. Translation: CASSLAETGTEVDEQYF.

Ten or more counts support this clonotype. V and J are TRBV11-2 and TRBJ2-3, with D perhaps TRBD1 or TRBD2 (5 bases each). Trimming removed 1 base at V and 6 bases at J, with 11 bases between. Per the germline V gene, CDR1 is SGHAT and CDR2 is FQNNGV. The CDR3 has 14 residues. CDR3 loop: CASSLAGAIDTQYF. The CDR3 coding sequence is TGTGCCAGCAGCTTAGCCGGGGCGATCGATACGCAGTATTTT.

This clonotype was picked up many times. The gene calls are TRBV27 and TRBJ2-1; a possible D gene is TRBD2 (7 bases). V lost 6 bases, J lost 10 bases, and 22 bases lay in between. Germline assignment: CDR1 MNHEY and CDR2 SMNVEV (reference sequence). CDR3 size: 15 residues. The CDR3 nucleotides read TGTGCCAGCAGCAGGGGAGTCGCTGGGGAGGGCGAGCAGTTCTTC. Its protein is CASSRGVAGEGEQFF.

This clonotype was seen many times. The chain is built from TRBV6-4 and TRBJ1-1; weak D call: TRBD1 (5 bases). V was shortened by 8 bases and J by 7 bases, with 17 bases between the two germline ends. This CDR3 region has 13 residues. Germline assignment: CDR1 MRHNA and CDR2 SNTAGT. The CDR3 DNA follows: TGTGCCAGCCGGGGGGGGGACGCTGGTGAAGCTTTCTTT. Protein sequence: CASRGGDAGEAFF.

Many counts were recorded for this clonotype. V is TRBV7-9 and J is TRBJ2-3; D remains ambiguous. Germline lookup yields CDR1 SEHNR and CDR2 FQNEAQ (reference sequence). V lost 0 bases and J lost 4, with 8 bases in between. This CDR3 is built from 14 residues. DNA of the CDR3: TGTGCCAGCAGCTTAGCGCTTCTAGCAGATACGCAGTATTTT. It encodes CASSLALLADTQYF.